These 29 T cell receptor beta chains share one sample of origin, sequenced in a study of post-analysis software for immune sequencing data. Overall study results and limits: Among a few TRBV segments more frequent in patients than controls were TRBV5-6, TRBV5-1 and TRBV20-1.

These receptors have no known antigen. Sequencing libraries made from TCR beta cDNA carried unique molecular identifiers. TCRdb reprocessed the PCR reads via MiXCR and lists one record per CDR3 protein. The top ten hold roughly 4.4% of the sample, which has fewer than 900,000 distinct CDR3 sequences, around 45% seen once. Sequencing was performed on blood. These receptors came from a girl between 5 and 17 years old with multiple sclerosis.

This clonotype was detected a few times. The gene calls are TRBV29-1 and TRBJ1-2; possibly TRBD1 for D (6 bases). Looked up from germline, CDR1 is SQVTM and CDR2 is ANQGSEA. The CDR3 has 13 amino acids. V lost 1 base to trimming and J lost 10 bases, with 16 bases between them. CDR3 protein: CSVEGDIELSYTF. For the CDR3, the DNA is TGCAGCGTTGAAGGGGACATCGAACTCTCCTACACCTTC.

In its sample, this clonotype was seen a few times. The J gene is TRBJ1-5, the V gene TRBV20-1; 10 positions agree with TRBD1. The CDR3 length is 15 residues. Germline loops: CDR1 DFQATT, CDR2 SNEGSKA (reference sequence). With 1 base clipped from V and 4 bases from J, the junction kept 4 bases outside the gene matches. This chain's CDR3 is CSARAGTGVNQPQHF. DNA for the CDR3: TGCAGTGCTAGAGCCGGGACAGGGGTAAATCAGCCCCAGCATTTT.

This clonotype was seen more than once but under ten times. CDR3 loop: CATVGDHEQYF. The CDR3, as DNA: TGTGCCACGGTTGGGGACCACGAGCAGTACTTC. The chain couples TRBV28 to TRBJ2-5, with D perhaps TRBD1 or TRBD2 (5 bases each). The end of the DNA aligns better with TRBJ2-7, so the J call may be wrong. This CDR3 is 11 amino acids long. Looked up from germline, CDR1 is MDHEN and CDR2 is SYDVKM.

The CDR3 region is CASSYGTAHQETQYF. The DNA for the CDR3 is TGTGCCAGCAGCTACGGGACAGCCCACCAAGAGACCCAGTACTTC. The chain couples TRBV7-2 to TRBJ2-5; 7 positions agree with TRBD1. There are 15 residues in the CDR3. Germline V gives CDR1 SGHTA, CDR2 FQGNSA. Trimming cost V 4 bases and J 0 bases; bases outside gene matches: 5. The whole variable domain, filled in from reference TRBV7-2 and TRBJ2-5, reads GAGVSQSPSNKVTEKGKDVELRCDPISGHTALYWYRQSLGQGLEFLIYFQGNSAPDKSGLPSDRFSAERTGGSVSTLTIQRTQQEDSAVYLCASSYGTAHQETQYFGPGTRLLVL.

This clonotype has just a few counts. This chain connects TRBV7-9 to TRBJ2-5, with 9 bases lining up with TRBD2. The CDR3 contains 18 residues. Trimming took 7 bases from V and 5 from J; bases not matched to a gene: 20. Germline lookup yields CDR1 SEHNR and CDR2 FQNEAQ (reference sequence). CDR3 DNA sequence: TGTGCCAGCACCAGGACTAGCGAAGAATTTGACTTGTGGGAGACCCAGTACTTC. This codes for CASTRTSEEFDLWETQYF.

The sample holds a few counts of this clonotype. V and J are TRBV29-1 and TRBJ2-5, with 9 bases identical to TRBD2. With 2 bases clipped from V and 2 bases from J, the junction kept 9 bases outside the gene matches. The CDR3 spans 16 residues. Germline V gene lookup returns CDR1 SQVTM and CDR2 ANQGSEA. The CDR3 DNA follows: TGCAGCGTTGAAATAGCGGGAGTTATTTCGCAAGAGACCCAGTACTTC. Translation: CSVEIAGVISQETQYF.

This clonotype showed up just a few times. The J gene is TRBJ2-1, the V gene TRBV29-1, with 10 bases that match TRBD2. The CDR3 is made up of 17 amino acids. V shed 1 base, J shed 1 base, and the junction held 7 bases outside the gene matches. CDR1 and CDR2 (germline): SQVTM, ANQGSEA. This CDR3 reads CSVEGLAGVVSYNEQFF. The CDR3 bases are TGCAGCGTTGAAGGGCTAGCGGGAGTGGTTTCCTACAATGAGCAGTTCTTC.

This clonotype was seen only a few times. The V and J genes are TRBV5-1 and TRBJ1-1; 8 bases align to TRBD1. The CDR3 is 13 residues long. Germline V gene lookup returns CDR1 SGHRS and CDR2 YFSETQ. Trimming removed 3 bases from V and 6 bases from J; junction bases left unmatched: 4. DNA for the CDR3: TGCGCCAGCAGCTCACAGGGGGTGGCTGAAGCTTTCTTT. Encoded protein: CASSSQGVAEAFF.

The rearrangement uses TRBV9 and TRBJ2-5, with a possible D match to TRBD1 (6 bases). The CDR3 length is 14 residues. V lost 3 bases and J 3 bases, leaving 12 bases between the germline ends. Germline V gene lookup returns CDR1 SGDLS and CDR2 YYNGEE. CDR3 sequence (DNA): TGTGCCAGCAGCGCACAGGGTAGGGAAGAGACCCAGTACTTC. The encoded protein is CASSAQGREETQYF.

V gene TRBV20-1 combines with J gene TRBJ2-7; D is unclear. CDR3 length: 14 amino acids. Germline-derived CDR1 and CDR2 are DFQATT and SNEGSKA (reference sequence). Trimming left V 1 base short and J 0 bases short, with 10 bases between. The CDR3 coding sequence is TGCAGTGCTAGAGTGGCTCCCCGCTCCTACGAGCAGTACTTC. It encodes CSARVAPRSYEQYF.

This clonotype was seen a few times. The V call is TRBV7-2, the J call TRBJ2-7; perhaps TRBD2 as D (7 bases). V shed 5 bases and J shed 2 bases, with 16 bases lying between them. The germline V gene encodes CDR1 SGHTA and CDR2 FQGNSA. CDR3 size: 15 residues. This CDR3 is CASSPIGGGAYEQYF. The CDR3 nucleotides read TGTGCCAGCAGCCCAATAGGGGGAGGGGCCTACGAGCAGTACTTC. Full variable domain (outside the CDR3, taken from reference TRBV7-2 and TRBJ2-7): GAGVSQSPSNKVTEKGKDVELRCDPISGHTALYWYRQSLGQGLEFLIYFQGNSAPDKSGLPSDRFSAERTGGSVSTLTIQRTQQEDSAVYLCASSPIGGGAYEQYFGPGTRLTVT.

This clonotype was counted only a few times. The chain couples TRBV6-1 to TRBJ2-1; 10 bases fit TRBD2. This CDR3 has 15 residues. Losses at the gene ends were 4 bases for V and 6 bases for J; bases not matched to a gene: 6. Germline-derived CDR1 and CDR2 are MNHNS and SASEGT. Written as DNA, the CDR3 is TGTGCCAGCAGTGCGGGACTAGCGTCAGGCAATGAGCAGTTCTTC. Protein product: CASSAGLASGNEQFF.

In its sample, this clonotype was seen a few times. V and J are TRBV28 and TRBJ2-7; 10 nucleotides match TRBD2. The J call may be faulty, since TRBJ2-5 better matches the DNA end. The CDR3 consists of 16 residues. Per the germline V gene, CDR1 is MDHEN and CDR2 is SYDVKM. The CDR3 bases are TGTGCCAGCAGCCACCAACTCCGGACTAGCGGAGAGACCCAGTACTTC. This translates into CASSHQLRTSGETQYF.

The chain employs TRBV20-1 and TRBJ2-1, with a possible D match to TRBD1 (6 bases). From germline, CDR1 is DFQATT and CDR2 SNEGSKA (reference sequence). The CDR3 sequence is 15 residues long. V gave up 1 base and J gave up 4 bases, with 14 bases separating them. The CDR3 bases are TGCAGTGCTAGAGTGTCGGGGACACTATACAATGAGCAGTTCTTC. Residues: CSARVSGTLYNEQFF.

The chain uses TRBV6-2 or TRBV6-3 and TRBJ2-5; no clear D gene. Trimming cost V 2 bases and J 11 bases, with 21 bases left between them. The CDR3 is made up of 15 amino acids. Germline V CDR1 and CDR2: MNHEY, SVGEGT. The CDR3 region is CASSYPATVPFEQYF. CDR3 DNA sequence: TGTGCCAGCAGTTACCCGGCGACCGTCCCGTTTGAGCAGTACTTC.

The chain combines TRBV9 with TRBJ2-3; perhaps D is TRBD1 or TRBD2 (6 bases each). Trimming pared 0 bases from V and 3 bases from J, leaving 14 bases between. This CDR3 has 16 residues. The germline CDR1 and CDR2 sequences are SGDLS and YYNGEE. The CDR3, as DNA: TGTGCCAGCAGCGTAGCGGGGGCAGGGATTACAGATACGCAGTATTTT. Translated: CASSVAGAGITDTQYF.

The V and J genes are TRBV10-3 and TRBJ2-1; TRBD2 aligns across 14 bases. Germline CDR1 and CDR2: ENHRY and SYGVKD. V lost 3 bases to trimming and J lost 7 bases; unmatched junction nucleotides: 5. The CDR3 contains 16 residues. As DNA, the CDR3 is TGTGCCATCAGTGACCCGGGACTAGCGGGAGAAAATGAGCAGTTCTTC. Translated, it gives CAISDPGLAGENEQFF.

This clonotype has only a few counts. The CDR3 loop reads CSARVSSGRGPYNEQFF. The CDR3 DNA follows: TGCAGTGCTAGAGTGTCTAGCGGGAGGGGACCCTACAATGAGCAGTTCTTC. The rearrangement joins TRBV20-1 to TRBJ2-1; 12 bases match TRBD2. Looked up from germline, CDR1 is DFQATT and CDR2 is SNEGSKA (reference sequence). V shed 1 base and J 2 bases; nucleotides not matched to a gene: 6. This CDR3 spans 17 amino acids.

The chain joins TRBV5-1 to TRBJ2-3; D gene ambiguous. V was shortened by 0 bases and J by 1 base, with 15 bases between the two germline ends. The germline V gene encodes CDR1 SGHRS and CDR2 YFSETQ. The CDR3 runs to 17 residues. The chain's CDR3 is CASSLAPGRTGTDTQYF. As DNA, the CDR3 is TGCGCCAGCAGCTTGGCCCCCGGCAGGACCGGCACAGATACGCAGTATTTT.

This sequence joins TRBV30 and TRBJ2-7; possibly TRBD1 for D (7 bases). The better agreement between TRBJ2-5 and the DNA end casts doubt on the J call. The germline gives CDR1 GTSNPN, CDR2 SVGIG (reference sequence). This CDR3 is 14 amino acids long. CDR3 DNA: TGTGCCTGGAGGGAGGGACAGACAGAAGAGACCCAGTACTTC. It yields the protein CAWREGQTEETQYF.

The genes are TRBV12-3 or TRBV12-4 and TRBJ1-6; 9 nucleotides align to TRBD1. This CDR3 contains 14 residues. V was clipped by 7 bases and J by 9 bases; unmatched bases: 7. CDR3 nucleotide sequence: TGTGCCAGCACCCCGGGACAGGGAAGTTCACCCCTCCACTTT. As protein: CASTPGQGSSPLHF.

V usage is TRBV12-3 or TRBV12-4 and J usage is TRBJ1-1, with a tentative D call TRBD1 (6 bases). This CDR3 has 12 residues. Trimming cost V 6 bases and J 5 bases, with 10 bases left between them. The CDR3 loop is CASRNDRTEAFF. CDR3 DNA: TGTGCCAGCAGGAACGACAGGACTGAAGCTTTCTTT.

As DNA, the CDR3 is TGTGCCAGCAGCGAAGGGACGGACTCCTACGAGCAGTACTTC. It encodes CASSEGTDSYEQYF. The V and J genes are TRBV12-3 or TRBV12-4 and TRBJ2-7, with D perhaps being TRBD1 or TRBD2 (5 bases each). This CDR3 contains 14 residues. Between the trimmed V and J ends, which lost 6 bases and 0 bases, there was a span of 12 bases.

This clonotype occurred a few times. CDR3 region: CSGALAGGPNEQFF. The CDR3 bases are TGCAGCGGGGCCCTAGCGGGAGGGCCTAATGAGCAGTTCTTC. V and J are TRBV29-1 and TRBJ2-1; 12 nucleotides line up with TRBD2. CDR1 is SQVTM and CDR2 is ANQGSEA in the germline V gene. This CDR3 contains 14 residues. The V and J ends lost 7 bases and 7 bases, in that order; junction bases with no gene match: 8.

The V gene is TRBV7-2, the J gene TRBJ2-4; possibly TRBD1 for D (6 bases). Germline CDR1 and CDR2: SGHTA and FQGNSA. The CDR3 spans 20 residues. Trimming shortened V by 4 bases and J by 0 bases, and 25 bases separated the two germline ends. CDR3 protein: CASSSDRPIGSALAKNIQYF. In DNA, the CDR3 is TGTGCCAGCAGCTCAGACAGGCCAATCGGTTCGGCGTTAGCCAAAAACATTCAGTACTTC. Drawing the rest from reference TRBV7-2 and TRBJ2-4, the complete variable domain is GAGVSQSPSNKVTEKGKDVELRCDPISGHTALYWYRQSLGQGLEFLIYFQGNSAPDKSGLPSDRFSAERTGGSVSTLTIQRTQQEDSAVYLCASSSDRPIGSALAKNIQYFGAGTRLSVL.

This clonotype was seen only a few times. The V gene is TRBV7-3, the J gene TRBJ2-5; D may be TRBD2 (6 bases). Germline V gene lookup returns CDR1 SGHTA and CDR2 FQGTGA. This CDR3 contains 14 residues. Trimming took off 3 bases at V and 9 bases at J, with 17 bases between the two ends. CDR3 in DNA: TGTGCCAGCAGCTTTTCGGGGGACCTTAGGGCCCAGTACTTC. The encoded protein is CASSFSGDLRAQYF.

The CDR3 region has the DNA TGCGCCAGCAGCCAGGAGGGGTCAGGGACTGGGGCCAACGTCCTGACTTTC. It translates to CASSQEGSGTGANVLTF. The V gene is TRBV4-3, the J gene TRBJ2-6; D is possibly TRBD2 (6 bases). Germline V CDR1 and CDR2: LGHNA, YSLEER. V gave up 3 bases and J gave up 2 bases, with 14 bases separating them. This CDR3 is 17 amino acids long.

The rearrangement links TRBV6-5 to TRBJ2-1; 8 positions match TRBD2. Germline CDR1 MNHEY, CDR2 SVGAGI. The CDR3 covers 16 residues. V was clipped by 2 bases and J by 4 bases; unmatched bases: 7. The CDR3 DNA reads TGTGCCAGCAGTTACCTTCAAGCGGGGGCATACAATGAGCAGTTCTTC. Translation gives CASSYLQAGAYNEQFF.

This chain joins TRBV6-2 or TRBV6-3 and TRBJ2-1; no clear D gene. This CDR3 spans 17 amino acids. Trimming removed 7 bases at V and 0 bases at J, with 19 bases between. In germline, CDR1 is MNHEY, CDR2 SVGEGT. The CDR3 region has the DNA TGTGCCAGCAACCGACCGGGCTCGGTGAGCTCCTACAATGAGCAGTTCTTC. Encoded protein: CASNRPGSVSSYNEQFF.